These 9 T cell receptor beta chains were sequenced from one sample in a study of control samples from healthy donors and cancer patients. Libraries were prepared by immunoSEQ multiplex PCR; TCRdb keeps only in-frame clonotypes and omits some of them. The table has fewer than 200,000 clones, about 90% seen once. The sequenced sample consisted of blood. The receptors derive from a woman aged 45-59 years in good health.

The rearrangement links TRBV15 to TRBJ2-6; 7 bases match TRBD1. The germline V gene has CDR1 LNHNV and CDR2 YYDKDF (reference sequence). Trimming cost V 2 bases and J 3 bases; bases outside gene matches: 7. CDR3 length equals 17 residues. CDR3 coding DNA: TGTGCCACCAGCAGACGGAGACAGGGTAGTGGGGCCAACGTCCTGACTTTC. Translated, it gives CATSRRRQGSGANVLTF.

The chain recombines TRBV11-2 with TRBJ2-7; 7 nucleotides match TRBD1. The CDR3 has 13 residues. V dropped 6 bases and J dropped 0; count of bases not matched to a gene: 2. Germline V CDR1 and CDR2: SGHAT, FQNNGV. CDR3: CASRRDSSYEQYF. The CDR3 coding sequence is TGTGCCAGCAGACGGGACAGCTCCTACGAGCAGTACTTC.

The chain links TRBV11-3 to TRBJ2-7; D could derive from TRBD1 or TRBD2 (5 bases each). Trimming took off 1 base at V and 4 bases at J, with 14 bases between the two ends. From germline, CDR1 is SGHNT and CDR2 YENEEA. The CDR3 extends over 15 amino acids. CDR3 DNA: TGTGCCAGCAGCTTAGGGTTCGGGGCAGGGTACGAGCAGTACTTC. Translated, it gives CASSLGFGAGYEQYF.

DNA for the CDR3: TGTGCCAGCAGTTTGTCCGCCGAGGGGGGGACCGGGGAGCTGTTTTTT. Protein sequence: CASSLSAEGGTGELFF. The chain links TRBV28 to TRBJ2-2, with a possible D match to TRBD2 (7 bases). Germline CDR1 is MDHEN and CDR2 is SYDVKM. This CDR3 is built from 16 residues. Trimming took off 3 bases at V and 5 bases at J, with 16 bases between the two ends.

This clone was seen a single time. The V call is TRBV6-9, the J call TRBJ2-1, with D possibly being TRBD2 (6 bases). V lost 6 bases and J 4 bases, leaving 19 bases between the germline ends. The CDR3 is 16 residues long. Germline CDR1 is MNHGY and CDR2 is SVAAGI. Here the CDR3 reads CASSPPGLRDYNEQFF. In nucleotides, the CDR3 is TGTGCCAGCAGCCCCCCGGGACTCCGAGATTACAATGAGCAGTTCTTC.

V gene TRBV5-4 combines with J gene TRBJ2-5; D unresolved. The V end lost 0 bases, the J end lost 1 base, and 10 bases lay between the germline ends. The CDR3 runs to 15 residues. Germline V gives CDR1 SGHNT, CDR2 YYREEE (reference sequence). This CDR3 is CASSLGPTRQETQYF. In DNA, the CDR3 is TGTGCCAGCAGCTTGGGACCGACCCGCCAAGAGACCCAGTACTTC.

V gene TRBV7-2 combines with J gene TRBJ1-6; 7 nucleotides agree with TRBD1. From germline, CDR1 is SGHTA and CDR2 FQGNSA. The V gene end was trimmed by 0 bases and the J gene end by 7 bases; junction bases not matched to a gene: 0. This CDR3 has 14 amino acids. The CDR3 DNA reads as TGTGCCAGCAGCTTAGCAGGGGGCAATTCACCCCTCCACTTT. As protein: CASSLAGGNSPLHF.

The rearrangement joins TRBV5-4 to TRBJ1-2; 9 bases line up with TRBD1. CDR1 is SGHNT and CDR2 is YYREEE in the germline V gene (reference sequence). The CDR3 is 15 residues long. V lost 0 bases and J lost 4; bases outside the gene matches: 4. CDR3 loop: CASSLAGTGSYGYTF. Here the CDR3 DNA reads TGTGCCAGCAGCTTGGCTGGGACAGGGTCCTATGGCTACACCTTC.

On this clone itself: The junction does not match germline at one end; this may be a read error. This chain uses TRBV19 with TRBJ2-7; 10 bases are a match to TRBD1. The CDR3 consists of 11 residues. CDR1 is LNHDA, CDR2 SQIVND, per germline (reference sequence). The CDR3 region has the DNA TGTGCCAGTAGCCCGGGGACAGGGGCAGACTTC. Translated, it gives CASSPGTGADF. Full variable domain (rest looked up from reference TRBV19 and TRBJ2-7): DGGITQSPKYLFRKEGQNVTLSCEQNLNHDAMYWYRQDPGQGLRLIYYSQIVNDFQKGDIAEGYSVSREKKESFPLTVTSAQKNPTAFYLCASSPGTGADFGPGTRLTVT.